What follows are 16 T cell receptor beta chains derived from one specimen sequenced in a study of early T cells in non-severe SARS-CoV-2 infection. TCRdb reanalysed the 5' RACE reads using MiXCR and keeps one entry per CDR3 protein. Of about 70,000 distinct CDR3 sequences in the sample, 10% to 12% were seen once. Sequencing was performed on whole blood. The source of these receptors is an adult who was a healthcare worker with PCR-confirmed SARS-CoV-2 infection or an uninfected control (not recorded which).

V usage is TRBV3-1 and J usage is TRBJ2-2, with 7 nucleotides matching TRBD1. The V gene's germline CDR1 is LGHDT and CDR2 YNNKEL (reference sequence). The ends lost 1 base at V and 5 bases at J; junction bases unmatched: 4. The CDR3 length is 15 residues. The CDR3, as DNA: TGTGCCAGCAGCCAAGGGGACAGACAGACCGGGGAGCTGTTTTTT. Its translation: CASSQGDRQTGELFF.

This chain joins TRBV20-1 and TRBJ2-3, with TRBD1 matching over 7 bases. This CDR3 has 15 amino acids. J gave up 3 bases and V 5 bases, and 11 bases lay outside the gene matches. Germline CDR1 DFQATT, CDR2 SNEGSKA (reference sequence). For the CDR3, the DNA is TGCAGTGCTTACCCGGGACAGACACTTACAGATACGCAGTATTTT. It specifies CSAYPGQTLTDTQYF.

The sample holds many counts of this clonotype. The rearrangement links TRBV3-1 to TRBJ1-5, with 7 nucleotides matching TRBD1. The CDR3 has 14 residues. Trimming at V came to 6 bases and at J to 1 base, leaving 3 bases not matched to a gene. Germline V CDR1 and CDR2: LGHDT, YNNKEL (reference sequence). In nucleotides, the CDR3 is TGTGCCAGCAGTCCGACAGGGAGCAATCAGCCCCAGCATTTT. It codes for CASSPTGSNQPQHF.

This clonotype showed up just a few times. The chain couples TRBV5-1 to TRBJ2-7; a possible D gene is TRBD1 (5 bases). Germline loops: CDR1 SGHRS, CDR2 YFSETQ. V was clipped by 2 bases and J by 2 bases, with 14 bases between them. This CDR3 contains 15 residues. The chain's CDR3 is CASSFSGQPTYEQYF. The CDR3 nucleotides read TGCGCCAGCAGCTTCTCAGGGCAGCCGACCTACGAGCAGTACTTC.

This clonotype was seen repeatedly, ten times or more. The chain is built from TRBV5-1 and TRBJ1-2; 12 positions agree with TRBD1. V lost 8 bases to trimming and J lost 4 bases; unmatched junction nucleotides: 6. The CDR3 length is 14 residues. Germline CDR1 is SGHRS and CDR2 is YFSETQ. CDR3 nucleotides: TGCGCCAGTACCCGGGACAGGGGGCCCTATGGCTACACCTTC. Translating gives CASTRDRGPYGYTF.

This clonotype appeared many times. The gene calls are TRBV24-1 and TRBJ2-3; D may be TRBD2 (6 bases). The length of the CDR3 is 14 residues. CDR1 KGHDR and CDR2 SFDVKD come from the germline V gene. The V gene lost 9 bases and the J gene lost 0 bases, with 12 bases spanning the gap. The CDR3 reads CATRGKTSTDTQYF. CDR3 bases: TGTGCCACCCGGGGGAAGACTAGCACAGATACGCAGTATTTT.

This clonotype occurred many times. The V call is TRBV12-3 or TRBV12-4, the J call TRBJ1-1, with 7 bases lining up with TRBD1. J gave up 3 bases and V 3 bases, and 4 bases lay outside the gene matches. The CDR3 runs to 14 residues. The chain's CDR3 is CASSFQGEDTEAFF. The CDR3 DNA reads TGTGCCAGCAGTTTTCAGGGGGAGGACACTGAAGCTTTCTTT.

This clonotype was observed a few times. The chain is built from TRBV2 and TRBJ2-3; 13 bases match TRBD2. Germline trimming cut 7 bases from V and 8 bases from J; bases unmatched to any gene: 12. Per germline, CDR1 SNHLY and CDR2 FYNNEI. The CDR3 covers 16 residues. The CDR3 is CASNPQTSGGRSTQYF. The CDR3 bases are TGTGCCAGCAACCCCCAGACTAGCGGGGGGCGGAGTACGCAGTATTTT.

This clonotype was counted at least ten times. The J gene is TRBJ1-3, the V gene TRBV4-3, with TRBD1 matching over 8 bases. The CDR3 has 16 residues. With V trimmed by 4 bases and J by 3 bases, 8 bases remained unmatched. Germline CDR1 and CDR2: LGHNA and YSLEER. The CDR3 is CASSRVSGGSGNTIYF. The CDR3 DNA reads as TGCGCCAGCAGCCGCGTGTCAGGGGGCAGTGGAAACACCATATATTTT.

This clonotype was counted ten times or more. The V gene is TRBV6-1, the J gene TRBJ1-5; D uncertain. Germline V CDR1 and CDR2: MNHNS, SASEGT. This CDR3 is built from 13 residues. V was cut by 2 bases and J by 4 bases, with 6 bases left in between. This CDR3 is CASSEWVNQPQHF. The CDR3, as DNA: TGTGCCAGCAGTGAATGGGTGAATCAGCCCCAGCATTTT.

The chain links TRBV7-2 to TRBJ2-1, with D hard to call. CDR1 and CDR2 from the germline V gene are SGHTA and FQGNSA. The ends were cut back, 3 bases at V and 2 bases at J, with 8 bases in the middle. The CDR3 contains 14 residues. The CDR3 is CASSFVDPYNEQFF. The CDR3 DNA is TGTGCCAGCAGCTTTGTGGACCCCTACAATGAGCAGTTCTTC.

This clonotype was counted many times. Germline is not matched at one junction end, which may reflect a read error. This sequence joins TRBV7-6 and TRBJ2-7; TRBD1 agrees at 10 bases. Germline V gene data show CDR1 as SGHVS and CDR2 as FNYEAQ. The CDR3 consists of 15 residues. CDR3 sequence: CASSLGQGSSYEQYF. The CDR3 bases are TGCGCCAGCAGCTTGGGACAGGGGAGCTCCTACGAGCAGTACTTC.

This sequence joins TRBV19 and TRBJ1-5; D unclear. Per germline, CDR1 LNHDA and CDR2 SQIVND (reference sequence). This CDR3 has 13 residues. V was shortened by 3 bases and J by 7 bases, with 10 bases between the two germline ends. The CDR3 bases are TGTGCCAGTAGTATCTCAGCAAGGCAGCCCCAGCATTTT. Protein sequence: CASSISARQPQHF.

J is TRBJ1-5 and V is TRBV6-2 or TRBV6-3, with TRBD1 identical over 8 bases. J was trimmed by 4 bases and V by 8 bases; bases with no gene match: 1. The CDR3 contains 12 residues. CDR1 and CDR2 from the germline V gene are MNHEY and SVGEGT. CDR3 bases: TGTGCCAGCGACAGGGGAAATCAGCCCCAGCATTTT. Translated, it gives CASDRGNQPQHF.

The V call is TRBV25-1, the J call TRBJ1-2, with 7 bases matching TRBD1. The CDR3 extends over 17 amino acids. CDR1 and CDR2 (germline): MGHDK, SYGVNS. The trim removed 2 bases at V and 7 bases at J, leaving 16 bases unmatched. The CDR3 here is CASSETARTGGPSGYTF. The CDR3 DNA follows: TGTGCCAGCAGTGAAACAGCACGGACAGGAGGTCCCAGTGGCTACACCTTC.

The V and J genes are TRBV7-2 and TRBJ1-5; the D gene is possibly TRBD1 (5 bases). Trimming stripped 5 bases from V and 0 bases from J, with 5 bases between. The CDR3 totals 13 residues. Germline CDR1 reads SGHTA; CDR2 reads FQGNSA. The CDR3 here is CASSDSSNQPQHF. Written as DNA, the CDR3 is TGTGCCAGCAGCGACAGTAGCAATCAGCCCCAGCATTTT.